The table lists the clone carrying this T cell receptor (beta chain) with many counts. These data come from a study of blood T cell repertoires in COVID-19. Study-wide context: Some COVID-19 samples were acute and others convalescent; all came from the United States, Italy and Spain.

Looked up from germline, CDR1 is SNHLY and CDR2 is FYNNEI. The length of the CDR3 is 13 residues. V was trimmed by 4 bases and J by 6 bases, leaving 10 bases between them. In the original workflow: Estimated nucleated cell counts came from reference gene primer amplification. The protocol was immunoSEQ multiplex PCR, while the TCRdb copy is restricted to in-frame clones and leaves out a portion. The V and J calls and clone size are taken from that table; D and trimming were inferred from the DNA. The sample holds 250,000 to 300,000 clones, about 80% seen once. V gene TRBV2 combines with J gene TRBJ1-5; the D is unclear. The specimen was peripheral blood. This TCR derives from a woman older than 75 with acute or convalescent COVID-19. CDR3 coding DNA: TGTGCCAGCAGTGGAGGGCGCGGTCAGCCCCAGCATTTT. As protein: CASSGGRGQPQHF.